Shown below are 4 T cell receptor beta chains from a single sample sequenced in a study of neoadjuvant nivolumab and ipilimumab in lung cancer. Sequencing was performed with immunoSEQ multiplex PCR; in TCRdb, only in-frame clones are kept and a portion is missing. The sample carries fewer than 20,000 clones, around 86% recorded once. The source material was peripheral blood, sampled before neoadjuvant nivolumab, alone or with ipilimumab. Source of these receptors: an adult with non-small cell lung cancer.

For the CDR3, the DNA is TGTGCCAGTAGGAGGGACAGGCGAGGGGAGCAGTACTTC. Its protein is CASRRDRRGEQYF. This chain connects TRBV19 to TRBJ2-7, with 8 bases that match TRBD1. From germline, CDR1 is LNHDA and CDR2 SQIVND (reference sequence). J was trimmed by 7 bases and V by 6 bases; bases with no gene match: 8. The CDR3 totals 13 residues.

J is TRBJ1-5 and V is TRBV7-9; D possibly corresponds to TRBD1 (6 bases). CDR3 size: 16 residues. With 1 base removed from V and 0 bases from J, the gap between germline ends came to 10 bases. Germline values: CDR1 SEHNR, CDR2 FQNEAQ (reference sequence). The CDR3 here is CASSLGGGSSNQPQHF. In DNA, the CDR3 is TGTGCCAGCAGCTTAGGAGGGGGTTCTAGCAATCAGCCCCAGCATTTT.

V usage is TRBV11-3 and J usage is TRBJ2-3, with 14 bases lining up with TRBD2. CDR1 is SGHNT and CDR2 is YENEEA in the germline V gene. V shed 3 bases, J shed 2 bases, and the junction held 4 bases outside the gene matches. CDR3 size: 17 residues. The CDR3 bases are TGTGCCAGCAGCTTTGGGACTAGCGGGAGCCCCACAGATACGCAGTATTTT. Its translation: CASSFGTSGSPTDTQYF.

V and J are TRBV10-3 and TRBJ2-2; the match to TRBD2 covers 11 bases. Trimming took 0 bases from V and 5 from J; bases not matched to a gene: 5. The CDR3 runs to 17 residues. CDR1 is ENHRY and CDR2 is SYGVKD in the germline V gene. The CDR3 coding sequence is TGTGCCATCAGTGAGTCGTTCGTAGCGGGAGGGACCGGGGAGCTGTTTTTT. Protein: CAISESFVAGGTGELFF.